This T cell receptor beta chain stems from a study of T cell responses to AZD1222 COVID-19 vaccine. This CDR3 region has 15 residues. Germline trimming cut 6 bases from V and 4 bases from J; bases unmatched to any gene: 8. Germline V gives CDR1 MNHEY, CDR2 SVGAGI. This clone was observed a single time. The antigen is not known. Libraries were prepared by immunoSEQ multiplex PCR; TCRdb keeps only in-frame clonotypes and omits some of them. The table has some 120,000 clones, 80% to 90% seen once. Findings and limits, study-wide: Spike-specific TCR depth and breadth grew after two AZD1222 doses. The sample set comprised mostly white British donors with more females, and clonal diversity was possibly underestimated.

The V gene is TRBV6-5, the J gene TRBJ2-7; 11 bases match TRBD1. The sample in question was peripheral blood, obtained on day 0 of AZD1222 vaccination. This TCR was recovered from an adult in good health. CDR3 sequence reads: CASRARTGGSYEQYF. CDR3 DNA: TGTGCCAGCAGGGCACGGACAGGGGGCTCTTACGAGCAGTACTTC.